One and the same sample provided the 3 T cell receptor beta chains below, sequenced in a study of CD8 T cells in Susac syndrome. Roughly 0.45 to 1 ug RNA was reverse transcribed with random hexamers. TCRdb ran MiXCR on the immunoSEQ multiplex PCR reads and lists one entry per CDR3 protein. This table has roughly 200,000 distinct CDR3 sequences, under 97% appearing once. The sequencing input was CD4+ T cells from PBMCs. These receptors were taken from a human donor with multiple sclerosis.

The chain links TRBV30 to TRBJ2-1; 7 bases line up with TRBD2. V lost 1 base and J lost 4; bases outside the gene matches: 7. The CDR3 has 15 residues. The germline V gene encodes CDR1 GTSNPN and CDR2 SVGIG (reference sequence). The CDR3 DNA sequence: TGTGCCTGGAGTGCCCGGTTCGGGGGGTACAATGAGCAGTTCTTC. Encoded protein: CAWSARFGGYNEQFF.

In nucleotides, the CDR3 is TGTGCCAGCAGCGCTAGCGGTAGCACAGATACGCAGTATTTT. It encodes CASSASGSTDTQYF. This chain connects TRBV9 to TRBJ2-3; 7 bases match TRBD2. The CDR3 loop spans 14 amino acids. Germline V gene data show CDR1 as SGDLS and CDR2 as YYNGEE. Losses at the gene ends were 3 bases for V and 0 bases for J; bases not matched to a gene: 1.

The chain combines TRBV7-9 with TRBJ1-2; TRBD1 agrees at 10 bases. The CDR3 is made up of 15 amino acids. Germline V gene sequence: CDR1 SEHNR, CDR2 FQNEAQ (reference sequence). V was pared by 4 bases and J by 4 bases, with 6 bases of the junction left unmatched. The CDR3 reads CASSSPDRGTYGYTF. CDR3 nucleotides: TGTGCCAGCAGCTCCCCGGACAGGGGGACCTATGGCTACACCTTC.